This T cell receptor (beta chain) was profiled in a study of shared clonotypes between healthy human individuals. Method: immunoSEQ multiplex PCR; TCRdb's copy keeps in-frame clones and lacks some. Here the sample spans fewer than 3 million clones, around 90% being singletons. V trimming: 1 base; J trimming: 4 bases; junction bases outside the gene matches: 6. The CDR3 consists of 15 residues. Germline V CDR1 and CDR2: SGHNT, YYREEE (reference sequence). This TCR came from a man between 18 and 35 years old in good health. Some clones in this sample may be carry-over from other donors' samples. The V call is TRBV5-4, the J call TRBJ2-5; the match to TRBD2 covers 8 bases. Sequenced sample: naive CD4+ T cells from PBMCs. Subset noted: CD45RA+ positively selected. CDR3 in amino acids: CASSLTVAGLETQYF. CDR3 DNA: TGTGCCAGCAGCTTGACCGTAGCGGGATTAGAGACCCAGTACTTC.